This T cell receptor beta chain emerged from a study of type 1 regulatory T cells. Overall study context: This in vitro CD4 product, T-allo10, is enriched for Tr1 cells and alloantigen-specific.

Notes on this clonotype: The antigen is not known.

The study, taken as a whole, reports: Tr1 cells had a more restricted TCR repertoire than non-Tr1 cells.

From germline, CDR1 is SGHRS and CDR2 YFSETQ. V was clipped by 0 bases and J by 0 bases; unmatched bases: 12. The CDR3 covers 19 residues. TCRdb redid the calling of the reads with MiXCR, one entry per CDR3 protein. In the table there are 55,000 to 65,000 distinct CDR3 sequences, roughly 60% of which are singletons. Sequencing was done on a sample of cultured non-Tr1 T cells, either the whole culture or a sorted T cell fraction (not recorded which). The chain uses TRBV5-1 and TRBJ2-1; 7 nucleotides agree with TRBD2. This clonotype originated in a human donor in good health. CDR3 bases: TGCGCCAGCAGCTTGGAGGGCGGGAGTGGCCCGAGCTCCTACAATGAGCAGTTCTTC. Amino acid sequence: CASSLEGGSGPSSYNEQFF.